The 17 T cell receptor beta chains reported below all come from one sample, sequenced in a study of T-cell memory formation after mild COVID-19. TCRdb re-called the 5' RACE reads through MiXCR, storing one row per CDR3 protein. The repertoire has 190,000 or so distinct CDR3 sequences, approximately 10% of them found once; the top ten carry just over 3%. Source material: PBMCs or a T cell subset sorted from them (not recorded which). All receptors come from a young man who had mild COVID-19 (a few samples of this study predate the infection). Cell type and time point are not known.

In its sample, this clonotype was seen many times. The chain recombines TRBV5-1 with TRBJ1-1; D may be TRBD1 (6 bases). V lost 4 bases, J lost 9 bases, and 19 bases lay in between. Germline CDR1 is SGHRS and CDR2 is YFSETQ. The CDR3 spans 14 residues. The CDR3 here is CASSPGGTPNKAFF. DNA of the CDR3: TGCGCCAGCAGCCCGGGCGGGACACCCAATAAAGCTTTCTTT.

This clonotype was observed a handful of times. The chain carries TRBV12-3 or TRBV12-4 and TRBJ1-2, with D possibly matching TRBD1 (5 bases). Between the trimmed V and J ends, which lost 3 bases and 5 bases, there was a span of 10 bases. This CDR3 is built from 13 residues. The DNA for the CDR3 is TGTGCCAGCAGTTTTCGACAGAATTATGGCTACACCTTC. This codes for CASSFRQNYGYTF.

This clonotype was observed a few times. The chain employs TRBV12-3 or TRBV12-4 and TRBJ1-6, with a weak D call TRBD1 (5 bases). Trimming took off 3 bases at V and 10 bases at J, with 13 bases between the two ends. CDR3 length: 14 residues. CDR3 loop: CASSFRGGNSPLHF. The CDR3 nucleotides read TGTGCCAGCAGTTTTAGGGGAGGAAACTCACCCCTCCACTTT.

This clonotype was picked up a small number of times. This sequence joins TRBV7-9 and TRBJ1-4; D possibly corresponds to TRBD1 (5 bases). The CDR3 has 15 residues. V lost 9 bases, J lost 5 bases, and 19 bases lay in between. Germline V gene sequence: CDR1 SEHNR, CDR2 FQNEAQ (reference sequence). CDR3 in amino acids: CASTGYGTPNEKLFF. The CDR3 nucleotides read TGTGCCAGTACGGGATATGGGACGCCAAATGAAAAACTGTTTTTT.

This clonotype was observed a few times. This chain connects TRBV20-1 to TRBJ1-6; weak D call: TRBD1 (5 bases). Germline V gene lookup returns CDR1 DFQATT and CDR2 SNEGSKA (reference sequence). Trimming stripped 1 base from V and 0 bases from J, with 16 bases between. This CDR3 region has 18 residues. The CDR3 is CSARARGGESSYNSPLHF. The CDR3 bases are TGCAGTGCTAGAGCCCGCGGGGGGGAGAGCTCCTATAATTCACCCCTCCACTTT.

The gene calls are TRBV5-6 and TRBJ2-7; D call uncertain. The CDR3 spans 12 residues. Germline loops: CDR1 SGHDT, CDR2 YYEEEE. Trimming pared 2 bases from V and 5 bases from J, leaving 8 bases between. CDR3 DNA sequence: TGTGCCAGCAGCTTAAGGTACCACGAGCAGTACTTC. Translated, it gives CASSLRYHEQYF.

The V and J genes are TRBV20-1 and TRBJ2-7; possibly TRBD2 for D (5 bases). Germline-derived CDR1 and CDR2 are DFQATT and SNEGSKA (reference sequence). V was clipped by 3 bases and J by 4 bases, with 13 bases between them. This CDR3 has 13 amino acids. Written as DNA, the CDR3 is TGCAGTGCTAGTATCCGGGGATTATACGAGCAGTACTTC. Protein sequence: CSASIRGLYEQYF.

The chain joins TRBV5-1 to TRBJ1-4, with TRBD1 matching 8 bases. The CDR3 length is 15 residues. Per germline, CDR1 SGHRS and CDR2 YFSETQ. V lost 0 bases, J lost 8 bases, and 6 bases stayed unmatched. The CDR3 protein is CASSLGRTGYEKLFF. DNA of the CDR3: TGCGCCAGCAGCTTGGGCCGGACAGGGTACGAAAAACTGTTTTTT.

This clonotype was detected a few times. The chain recombines TRBV7-6 with TRBJ2-1, with no clear D. This CDR3 contains 14 residues. With 2 bases removed from V and 3 bases from J, the gap between germline ends came to 8 bases. CDR1 SGHVS and CDR2 FNYEAQ come from the germline V gene. The CDR3 is CASSLSWDYNEQFF. The CDR3 DNA follows: TGTGCCAGCAGCTTATCTTGGGACTACAATGAGCAGTTCTTC. Filled out from reference TRBV7-6 and TRBJ2-1, the complete variable domain reads GAGVSQSPRYKVTKRGQDVALRCDPISGHVSLYWYRQALGQGPEFLTYFNYEAQQDKSGLPNDRFSAERPEGSISTLTIQRTEQRDSAMYRCASSLSWDYNEQFFGPGTRLTVL.

The V and J genes are TRBV7-2 and TRBJ2-3; D is undetermined. Looked up from germline, CDR1 is SGHTA and CDR2 is FQGNSA. The CDR3 contains 13 residues. V was trimmed by 5 bases and J by 3 bases, leaving 9 bases between them. The CDR3 region is CASSRSATDTQYF. The CDR3 nucleotides are TGTGCCAGCAGCCGCAGTGCGACAGATACGCAGTATTTT.

This clonotype was seen repeatedly, ten times or more. The J gene is TRBJ1-6, the V gene TRBV4-1, with D possibly being TRBD1 (5 bases). The CDR3 is made up of 14 amino acids. Trimming removed 3 bases at V and 7 bases at J, with 10 bases between. The germline V gene has CDR1 MGHRA and CDR2 YSYEKL. The DNA of the CDR3 is TGCGCCAGCAGCCAGCAAGGGGTAAATTCACCCCTCCACTTT. This translates into CASSQQGVNSPLHF.

J is TRBJ2-2 and V is TRBV6-6; D is possibly TRBD1 (5 bases). The length of the CDR3 is 15 residues. Germline V gene data show CDR1 as MNHNY and CDR2 as SVGAGI (reference sequence). The V and J ends lost 6 bases and 5 bases respectively, with 16 bases between them. The CDR3 loop reads CASRGTGHKTGELFF. The CDR3 DNA follows: TGTGCCAGCAGGGGCACAGGCCATAAAACCGGGGAGCTGTTTTTT.

This clonotype was found a few times. The rearrangement joins TRBV6-2 or TRBV6-3 to TRBJ1-5, with D hard to call. V dropped 4 bases and J dropped 7 bases, with 11 bases sitting between them. The CDR3 consists of 13 residues. The germline V gene has CDR1 MNHEY and CDR2 SVGEGT. CDR3 DNA: TGTGCCAGCAGTTTCGAGTTGCACCAGCCCCAGCATTTT. This codes for CASSFELHQPQHF.

This clonotype has more than one count but fewer than ten. The chain uses TRBV29-1 and TRBJ1-4; a weak D match, TRBD1 (5 bases). This CDR3 region has 12 residues. V lost 7 bases and J lost 8, with 14 bases in between. Germline-derived CDR1 and CDR2 are SQVTM and ANQGSEA. As DNA, the CDR3 is TGCAGCGCAACAGGAGTGGAGGAAAAACTGTTTTTT. Encoded protein: CSATGVEEKLFF.

This clonotype has just a few counts. The CDR3 spells CASSQENRGQETQYF. In DNA, the CDR3 is TGTGCCAGCAGCCAAGAGAACAGGGGACAAGAGACCCAGTACTTC. This sequence joins TRBV3-1 and TRBJ2-5, with 7 positions matching TRBD1. Germline CDR1 LGHDT, CDR2 YNNKEL (reference sequence). The V segment lost 0 bases and the J segment 2 bases; nucleotides outside the gene matches: 3. CDR3 length equals 15 residues.

The V and J genes are TRBV7-2 and TRBJ1-2; D unclear. This CDR3 spans 13 amino acids. The V gene lost 1 base and the J gene lost 8 bases, with 11 bases spanning the gap. Germline V gene lookup returns CDR1 SGHTA and CDR2 FQGNSA. The CDR3 DNA reads as TGTGCCAGCAGCTTAGGGGAGGGAAGAGGCTACACCTTC. Its translation: CASSLGEGRGYTF. Together with reference TRBV7-2 and TRBJ1-2, the CDR3 gives the full variable domain: GAGVSQSPSNKVTEKGKDVELRCDPISGHTALYWYRQSLGQGLEFLIYFQGNSAPDKSGLPSDRFSAERTGGSVSTLTIQRTQQEDSAVYLCASSLGEGRGYTFGSGTRLTVV.

This clonotype came up a few times. V is TRBV7-2 and J is TRBJ2-3, with D hard to call. V was shortened by 7 bases and J by 3 bases, with 11 bases between the two germline ends. In germline, CDR1 is SGHTA, CDR2 FQGNSA. This CDR3 has 13 amino acids. The CDR3 region has the DNA TGTGCCAGCAAGGGCTTTTTTACAGATACGCAGTATTTT. It translates to CASKGFFTDTQYF.